These 29 T cell receptor beta chains originate from one sample sequenced in a study of PD-1 blockade in classical Hodgkin lymphoma. Stated time point: newly diagnosed, previously untreated cHL patient sample. Purification of CD4+ T cells from thawed PBMCs was achieved by magnetic negative selection. The assay was immunoSEQ multiplex PCR, and TCRdb's table has in-frame clones only and misses some. The sample lists about 35,000 clones; around 89% were seen once. The source material was CD4+ T cells from blood. The receptors here all came from a human donor with classical Hodgkin lymphoma.

This chain links TRBV6-4 with TRBJ1-5, with D unclear. This CDR3 has 13 residues. V was pared by 8 bases and J by 4 bases, with 12 bases between. The germline gives CDR1 MRHNA, CDR2 SNTAGT. The CDR3 DNA is TGTGCCAGCGCCGCAATAGCGAATCAGCCCCAGCATTTT. It specifies CASAAIANQPQHF.

The chain recombines TRBV6-6 with TRBJ2-7; D ambiguous. V was trimmed by 0 bases and J by 9 bases, leaving 12 bases between them. This CDR3 spans 13 amino acids. CDR1 is MNHNY and CDR2 is SVGAGI in the germline V gene (reference sequence). The CDR3 coding sequence is TGTGCCAGCAGTTACTCGAAGGGCGCCGCGCAGTACTTC. This codes for CASSYSKGAAQYF.

The CDR3 nucleotides read TGTGCCAGCAGCCGACAGGGGAACTATGGCTACACCTTC. This encodes CASSRQGNYGYTF. This chain links TRBV6-6 with TRBJ1-2; TRBD1 matches at 8 bases. Germline CDR1 MNHNY, CDR2 SVGAGI (reference sequence). The CDR3 loop spans 13 amino acids. The V segment lost 6 bases and the J segment 2 bases; nucleotides outside the gene matches: 2.

The V gene is TRBV5-1, the J gene TRBJ2-7, with a possible D match to TRBD2 (6 bases). CDR3 length: 16 amino acids. V was shortened by 6 bases and J by 3 bases, with 22 bases between the two germline ends. Germline CDR1 and CDR2: SGHRS and YFSETQ. CDR3 region: CASTTTMGLGSYEQYF. CDR3 coding DNA: TGCGCCAGCACCACAACAATGGGACTTGGGAGCTACGAGCAGTACTTC.

This chain links TRBV7-2 with TRBJ2-7; 7 nucleotides line up with TRBD1. After removal of 2 bases from V and 9 bases from J, the junction contained 10 bases not matched to a gene. The CDR3 is 14 amino acids. Germline CDR1 reads SGHTA; CDR2 reads FQGNSA. The CDR3 DNA reads TGTGCCAGCAGCTTAACGGGACAGAACATCGGGCAGTACTTC. This sequence encodes CASSLTGQNIGQYF.

As DNA, the CDR3 is TGCGCCAGCAGCTTACACAGCGGGAGCTCCTACAATGAGCAGTTCTTC. Residues: CASSLHSGSSYNEQFF. This chain uses TRBV5-1 with TRBJ2-1; 8 bases map to TRBD2. Losses at the gene ends were 2 bases for V and 0 bases for J; bases not matched to a gene: 4. Germline loops: CDR1 SGHRS, CDR2 YFSETQ. The CDR3 length is 16 residues.

The rearrangement uses TRBV7-9 and TRBJ2-1; a possible D gene is TRBD1 (6 bases). The CDR3 length is 15 residues. Germline V gene data show CDR1 as SEHNR and CDR2 as FQNEAQ (reference sequence). V was pared by 1 base and J by 2 bases, with 9 bases between. Here the CDR3 reads CASSLGQDAYNEQFF. The CDR3 nucleotides read TGTGCCAGCAGCTTAGGACAGGACGCCTACAATGAGCAGTTCTTC.

The rearrangement uses TRBV5-1 and TRBJ2-3; 7 bases fit TRBD1. Trimming at V came to 4 bases and at J to 1 base, leaving 9 bases not matched to a gene. Germline V gives CDR1 SGHRS, CDR2 YFSETQ. The CDR3 totals 16 residues. This CDR3 is CASSHPRQGGTDTQYF. DNA for the CDR3: TGCGCCAGCAGCCACCCCCGACAGGGCGGCACAGATACGCAGTATTTT.

This chain joins TRBV10-3 and TRBJ2-2, with D possibly being TRBD2 (6 bases). The CDR3 extends over 14 amino acids. V was clipped by 0 bases and J by 4 bases, with 6 bases between them. CDR1 and CDR2 from the germline V gene are ENHRY and SYGVKD. This chain's CDR3 is CAISESGGTGELFF. The CDR3 DNA is TGTGCCATCAGTGAGTCGGGGGGCACCGGGGAGCTGTTTTTT.

This clone was counted between two and nine times. The chain is built from TRBV2 and TRBJ2-7; TRBD2 matches at 13 bases. The ends lost 6 bases at V and 4 bases at J; junction bases unmatched: 3. Germline V lookup: CDR1 SNHLY, CDR2 FYNNEI. This CDR3 has 14 residues. The CDR3 loop is CASSATSGRYEQYF. Here the CDR3 DNA reads TGTGCCAGCAGCGCGACTAGCGGGAGGTACGAGCAGTACTTC.

The J gene is TRBJ2-5, the V gene TRBV7-2; D unclear. The CDR3 runs to 13 residues. CDR1 is SGHTA, CDR2 FQGNSA, per germline. The V end was cut by 5 bases, the J end by 5 bases, with 12 bases between. CDR3 protein: CASSMGFGETQYF. CDR3 in DNA: TGTGCCAGCAGCATGGGATTCGGGGAGACCCAGTACTTC.

This CDR3 reads CAWSLDPPEPQHF. In nucleotides, the CDR3 is TGTGCCTGGAGTCTGGACCCCCCGGAGCCCCAGCATTTT. J is TRBJ1-5 and V is TRBV30, with D unresolved. The length of the CDR3 is 13 residues. V lost 2 bases and J 8 bases, leaving 13 bases between the germline ends. Germline V lookup: CDR1 GTSNPN, CDR2 SVGIG (reference sequence).

The V call is TRBV11-1, the J call TRBJ2-3; no definite D call. V dropped 1 base and J dropped 7 bases, with 6 bases sitting between them. The CDR3 sequence is 12 residues long. Germline-derived CDR1 and CDR2 are SGHAT and FQDESV (reference sequence). CDR3 bases: TGTGCCAGCAGCTTAGGGGGAAATACGCAGTATTTT. This translates into CASSLGGNTQYF.

This sequence joins TRBV30 and TRBJ2-5; D is undetermined. Germline CDR1 is GTSNPN and CDR2 is SVGIG (reference sequence). This CDR3 is built from 11 residues. The V end lost 0 bases, the J end lost 5 bases, and 4 bases lay between the germline ends. The CDR3 DNA sequence: TGTGCCTGGAGTGTGGGGGAGACCCAGTACTTC. Protein sequence: CAWSVGETQYF.

V and J are TRBV5-1 and TRBJ2-1, with D perhaps being TRBD1 or TRBD2 (5 bases each). This CDR3 has 16 residues. Trimming pared 4 bases from V and 4 bases from J, leaving 18 bases between. The germline gives CDR1 SGHRS, CDR2 YFSETQ. Written as DNA, the CDR3 is TGCGCCAGCAGCCAAGGGACGGCGAAACCATACAATGAGCAGTTCTTC. Its translation: CASSQGTAKPYNEQFF.

The V call is TRBV7-6, the J call TRBJ2-7; the D call may be TRBD1 or TRBD2 (5 bases each). Germline CDR1 SGHVS, CDR2 FNYEAQ. The CDR3 has 13 residues. Trimming removed 5 bases at V and 8 bases at J, with 16 bases between. CDR3 bases: TGTGCCAGCAGCCCCAACACCCGGGACCAGCAGTACTTC. Translation: CASSPNTRDQQYF. Looking up the rest from reference TRBV7-6 and TRBJ2-7 gives the full variable domain: GAGVSQSPRYKVTKRGQDVALRCDPISGHVSLYWYRQALGQGPEFLTYFNYEAQQDKSGLPNDRFSAERPEGSISTLTIQRTEQRDSAMYRCASSPNTRDQQYFGPGTRLTVT.

The DNA for the CDR3 is TGCAGCGTTGCCCCAACTAGCGGGGGGGCAGTTTTTACGCAGTATTTT. This gives the protein CSVAPTSGGAVFTQYF. The V call is TRBV29-1, the J call TRBJ2-3, with TRBD2 matching over 13 bases. The CDR3 loop spans 16 amino acids. Germline V lookup: CDR1 SQVTM, CDR2 ANQGSEA. The V and J ends lost 4 bases and 8 bases, in that order; junction bases with no gene match: 12.

This sequence joins TRBV6-1 and TRBJ1-5; tentative D call: TRBD1 (5 bases). CDR1 is MNHNS, CDR2 SASEGT, per germline. The CDR3 has 17 amino acids. V gave up 4 bases and J gave up 2 bases, with 18 bases separating them. The CDR3 reads CASSASRGPMGNQPQHF. CDR3 DNA: TGTGCCAGCAGTGCCTCAAGGGGTCCAATGGGCAATCAGCCCCAGCATTTT.

V and J are TRBV27 and TRBJ2-7, with D perhaps matching TRBD1 (6 bases). Trimming removed 10 bases from V and 2 bases from J, with 15 bases in between. Per the germline V gene, CDR1 is MNHEY and CDR2 is SMNVEV (reference sequence). The CDR3 is 13 amino acids. Written as DNA, the CDR3 is TGTGCCACAAAAAGGACAGACGCCTACGAGCAGTACTTC. It is translated as CATKRTDAYEQYF.

This chain links TRBV11-3 with TRBJ1-1, with 7 nucleotides matching TRBD1. CDR1 and CDR2 from the germline V gene are SGHNT and YENEEA. The length of the CDR3 is 13 residues. J gave up 11 bases and V 5 bases, and 11 bases lay outside the gene matches. The CDR3 DNA reads as TGTGCCAGCAGCAACCGCGGACAGGAGGGGGCTTTCTTT. Residues: CASSNRGQEGAFF.

V is TRBV10-3 and J is TRBJ2-3; D ambiguous. V was clipped by 5 bases and J by 5 bases, with 14 bases between them. Per the germline V gene, CDR1 is ENHRY and CDR2 is SYGVKD. The CDR3 has 14 amino acids. CDR3 sequence (DNA): TGTGCCATCAGTTCCTCGCCCCCAATAGATACGCAGTATTTT. It codes for CAISSSPPIDTQYF.

V and J are TRBV19 and TRBJ2-3, with D unclear. Germline V gene data show CDR1 as LNHDA and CDR2 as SQIVND (reference sequence). The V end was cut by 3 bases, the J end by 1 base, with 11 bases between. The CDR3 extends over 15 amino acids. CDR3 DNA: TGTGCCAGTAGTATTTCCGATATCGGCACAGATACGCAGTATTTT. Its translation is CASSISDIGTDTQYF.

The V call is TRBV5-5, the J call TRBJ2-7; D gene unclear. The CDR3 covers 16 residues. V was trimmed by 1 base and J by 3 bases, leaving 17 bases between them. Germline V gene data show CDR1 as SGHKS and CDR2 as YYEKEE (reference sequence). CDR3 protein: CASSLTPHLDFYEQYF. DNA of the CDR3: TGTGCCAGCAGCTTGACACCACACTTGGATTTCTACGAGCAGTACTTC.

This clone appeared a few times. The V and J genes are TRBV6-6 and TRBJ1-2; D not certain. Trimming left V 5 bases short and J 1 base short, with 11 bases between. The germline V gene has CDR1 MNHNY and CDR2 SVGAGI (reference sequence). This CDR3 comprises 14 residues. The CDR3 region has the DNA TGTGCCAGCAGTGTTTACAGCGTTAACTATGGCTACACCTTC. It specifies CASSVYSVNYGYTF.

This clone appeared a few times. Here the CDR3 reads CASSKSDSNTEAFF. The CDR3, as DNA: TGTGCCAGCAGCAAAAGCGACTCGAACACTGAAGCTTTCTTT. The chain recombines TRBV7-2 with TRBJ1-1, with unresolved D. CDR1 is SGHTA, CDR2 FQGNSA, per germline. Deletions cut 5 bases from V and 1 base from J, with 11 bases between. The CDR3 runs to 14 residues.

This chain joins TRBV18 and TRBJ1-1; D not certain. Trimming left V 1 base short and J 8 bases short, with 8 bases between. The CDR3 sequence is 12 residues long. Per germline, CDR1 KGHSH and CDR2 LQKENI. CDR3 in amino acids: CASSPQEGEAFF. The CDR3 DNA follows: TGTGCCAGCTCACCACAGGAAGGGGAAGCTTTCTTT.

The CDR3 nucleotides are TGTGCCAGCAGTGAAGAGCGTCGTACCATATATTTT. Amino acid sequence: CASSEERRTIYF. The chain employs TRBV2 and TRBJ1-3; the D is unclear. Germline assignment: CDR1 SNHLY and CDR2 FYNNEI. V dropped 1 base and J dropped 10 bases, with 8 bases sitting between them. The CDR3 is 12 residues long.

The chain combines TRBV5-1 with TRBJ2-1, with no clear D. This CDR3 is 12 amino acids long. The germline V gene has CDR1 SGHRS and CDR2 YFSETQ. V lost 4 bases and J 5 bases, leaving 7 bases between the germline ends. The CDR3 region has the DNA TGCGCCAGCAGCCTCCGGGACAATGAGCAGTTCTTC. This gives the protein CASSLRDNEQFF. The full variable domain, completed using reference TRBV5-1 and TRBJ2-1, is KAGVTQTPRYLIKTRGQQVTLSCSPISGHRSVSWYQQTPGQGLQFLFEYFSETQRNKGNFPGRFSGRQFSNSRSEMNVSTLELGDSALYLCASSLRDNEQFFGPGTRLTVL.

V usage is TRBV7-2 and J usage is TRBJ2-7; 8 nucleotides line up with TRBD1. This CDR3 has 15 residues. Germline trimming cut 1 base from V and 4 bases from J; bases unmatched to any gene: 6. Germline CDR1 reads SGHTA; CDR2 reads FQGNSA. CDR3 region: CASSLDLTGDYEQYF. DNA for the CDR3: TGTGCCAGCAGCTTAGACTTGACAGGGGATTACGAGCAGTACTTC.